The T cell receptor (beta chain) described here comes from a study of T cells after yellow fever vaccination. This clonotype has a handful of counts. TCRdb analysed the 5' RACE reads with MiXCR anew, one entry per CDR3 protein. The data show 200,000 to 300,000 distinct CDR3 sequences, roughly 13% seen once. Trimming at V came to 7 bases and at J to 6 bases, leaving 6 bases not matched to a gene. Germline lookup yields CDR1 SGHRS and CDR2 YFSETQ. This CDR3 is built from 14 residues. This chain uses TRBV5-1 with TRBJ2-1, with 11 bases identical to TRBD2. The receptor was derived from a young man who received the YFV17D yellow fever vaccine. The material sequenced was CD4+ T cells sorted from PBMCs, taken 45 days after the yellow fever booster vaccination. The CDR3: CASLVGTSGNEQFF. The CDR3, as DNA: TGCGCCAGCTTAGTAGGGACTAGCGGCAATGAGCAGTTCTTC.